This TCR beta chain stems from a study of cytomegalovirus exposure and HLA in healthy donors (dated by TCRdb to the late 2010s). For the wider study: An earlier analysis of approximately 640 of the donors reported approximately 290 Gb of sequence data and 117 million unique TCR beta sequences from about 179 million T cells. Of the roughly 400 genotyped donors, approximately 80% fell in the genetic ancestry cluster associated with self-reported Caucasian donors. About 330 gigabases of sequencing data and about 92 million unique TCR sequences made up an early release that covered 500 to 650 HLA-typed donors. Every repertoire in the discovery cohort had been generated on one and the same sequencing platform. In a later genetic analysis, genome-wide SNP genotypes for about 60% of the 666 donors were used, and that subset was treated as a discovery cohort. Because of strong linkage in the cohort, four to six DR-DQ haplotypes were treated as single units for association and clustering. Donor age, sex, ethnicity and CMV serostatus were collected together with the repertoire data. To predict cytomegalovirus infection status, the study brought together high-throughput TCR immunosequencing, statistical association of individual TCRs with disease status, and machine learning. The later analysis used no new phenotypic data to find candidate immune exposures, relying instead on TCR beta sequences and their occurrence across donors. Among some 400 genotyped donors of the cohort, an average of around 250,000 unique TCR beta nucleotide sequences was sequenced per donor, of which about 19% were non-productive. A later analysis re-analyzed previously published TCR beta repertoires from 650 to 800 donors and added high-resolution HLA genotyping to study TCR occurrence patterns. In an earlier analysis of 550 to 700 of the donors, high-throughput TCR beta sequencing was used to judge whether each TCR beta V gene segment behaved as functional or pseudogenic. Class I and class II HLA loci were covered by the typing at four-digit resolution. A separate validation cohort of some 130 different subjects was used in addition to the roughly 640-subject first cohort. The aim of the study was to test whether cataloging public T cell receptors could identify signatures of past pathogen exposure. The number of typed donors differed by locus: roughly 629-630 for A, B, C, DRB1 and DQB1; about 520 for DQA1; some 590 for DPA1; and around 490 for DPB1. The study profiled the T cell repertoires of hundreds of subjects by immunosequencing and related them to cytomegalovirus serostatus. Results and caveats for the whole study, not just this receptor: CMV serostatus was the only immune exposure information available for the cohort. The 87-base-pair reads could not distinguish some IMGT-functional V segments, including TRBV6-2 and TRBV6-3, so those segments were excluded. Strong co-occurrence of HLA alleles, especially DR and DQ, made assigning TCR associations to individual alleles difficult. A few of the identified cytomegalovirus-associated TCR beta chains were confirmed in vitro to be specific for cytomegalovirus antigens. A further reported finding was that TCR beta sequences accurately predicted the HLA-A and HLA-B alleles for most subjects in the first cohort. The sequencing pipeline was judged likely to have produced a cluster of highly shared sequence variants as a technical artifact. While some public TCRs were present in many individuals, most TCR sequences turned up only very rarely across donors. Broadly in line with IMGT annotations, most TCR beta V segments showed up in productive rearrangements about 87% or about 30% of the time in an earlier analysis of a few hundred of the donors. Correlated functional status among segregating V segments might reflect linkage disequilibrium, but an unknown experimental factor could not be ruled out. It was suggested by the authors that the approach could potentially be generalized to other disease states and immunological phenotypes. Several of the top co-occurrence clusters appeared to be linked to parvovirus B19, influenza, CMV and Epstein-Barr virus, according to a later analysis. At a false discovery rate of 0.05, a later analysis linked 16,951 TCR beta sequences to specific HLA alleles. Because HLA typing was missing for some donors at each locus, association tests included only the typed subset. The earlier analysis of some 540 of the donors excluded 15 to 20 rarely observed V segments, including chromosome 9 orphons, because counts were too low. The study gave a list of some 150 TCR beta chains associated with cytomegalovirus. The classifier was reported to diagnose cytomegalovirus status with high specificity and sensitivity in both the original cohort and the validation cohort. In this cohort, only TCR beta chains were sequenced, and detectable features were limited by the absence of alpha or paired-chain data. V-gene and J-gene trimming of TCR beta chains was associated with a missense DCLRE1C variant in a later genetic analysis, and the association was replicated in an independent cohort. In a later analysis, most CMV-associated TCR beta chains were found to appear HLA-restricted, with HLA associations seemingly driven largely by CMV exposure. Roughly uniform sequencing depth across donors was assumed in presence/absence analyses, although this assumption may not hold. A later analysis found that HLA-associated TCR beta chains were more clonally expanded and had lower generation probabilities than equally common non-associated chains. According to a later analysis, TCR association rates differed among HLA loci, with DRB1 alleles showing the most associated TCRs and HLA-C alleles showing the fewest. In a later genetic analysis, fewer N-insertions in productive TCRs were reported among donors in an Asian-associated ancestry cluster than the roughly 700-donor mean.

Libraries came from the immunoSEQ multiplex PCR assay. For the multiplex PCR, a mixture combining 60 forward primers for TCR Vbeta segments and 13 reverse primers for TCR Jbeta segments was used. A multiplex PCR assay on genomic DNA amplified the CDR3 region of rearranged TCR beta genes. On the Illumina HiSeq System, the amplified TCR beta libraries were sequenced as 87-base-pair reads. The authors processed their data as follows. A later analysis counted about 80 million unique TCR beta chains across the 650 to 700 repertoires, and 9 million to 14 million of these chains were shared by at least two donors. Raw reads were error-corrected and collapsed into unique sequences by a nearest-neighbor algorithm in which closely related sequences were merged to remove PCR and sequencing errors. V, D and J gene segments were assigned by aligning CDR3 sequences to IMGT reference sequences. For a sequence to be retained, at least a six-nucleotide match to both a V gene segment and a J gene segment was required. Rearrangements were classified as productive when the CDR3 lacked stop codons and remained in frame with V and J, and all other rearrangements were classified as non-productive. Following IMGT convention, CDR3 was defined as the stretch from the second conserved V-encoded cysteine to the conserved J-encoded phenylalanine. The earlier analysis of roughly 590 of the donors excluded any sequence lacking an unambiguous match to a single V gene segment. An earlier analysis of almost 600 of the donors classified V segments as functional when productive rearrangements were above 56.7% and as segregating when the standard deviation between donors was above 5%. To diagnose cytomegalovirus status from the catalog of TCR beta chain sequences, a statistical classification framework was built. In a later analysis, V and J genes were assigned by comparing TCR nucleotide sequences against IMGT/GENE-DB human TR gene sequences. A later analysis assigned CDR3 sequences and most-parsimonious VDJ recombination scenarios with the TCRdist pipeline. In a later analysis, each TCR beta chain was defined by its CDR3 amino acid sequence together with its V-gene family, and reads without a unique V-gene family were excluded. In a later analysis, 550 to 650 highly shared, low-generation-probability nucleotide sequences were removed to address suspected cross-contamination and a sequencing artifact. In a later analysis, a clonal expansion index was calculated for each public chain from normalized within-repertoire ranks of inferred template counts. A later analysis computed generation probabilities with a VDJ recombination model fitted to out-of-frame rearrangements, and checked the results against IGoR. In a later analysis, hypergeometric tests were used to score TCR-TCR, TCR-HLA and TCR-CMV co-occurrence, with a repertoire-size bias correction applied to TCR pairs. In a later analysis, false discovery rates were estimated by permuting HLA or CMV assignments 20 times. In a later analysis, co-occurring TCRs were grouped with DBSCAN, and TCRdist sequence similarity was added when clustering was performed within HLA-allele-positive subsets. Repertoires with fewer than 30,000 or more than 120,000 public chains, plus five repertoires with anomalous nucleotide sharing, were excluded from co-occurrence clustering. The source is immuneACCESS, and TCRdb retained only in-frame sequences with V and J called. Part of the clones is not carried over; for the studies checked, unresolved V genes explain less than half of this, and the remainder is unexplained. That table supplies the V and J calls and clone size; D and trimming were determined from the DNA. For this sample the table gives tens of thousands of clones, of which roughly 82% were detected only once. The ten largest account for about 3.7% of the sample.

The germline V gene sets CDR1 to SGHTA and CDR2 to FQGNSA. Including cysteine and phenylalanine, the CDR3 has 14 amino acids. Only the CDR3 portion is preserved as DNA: 42 bases, with reading frame beginning at the first base. About this clone: Its antigen remains undetermined. An end of the junction differs from the germline gene, which may be a read error. At the DNA level, this CDR3 is encoded by other sequences in the same sample as well.

The cohort consisted of 600 or so healthy bone marrow donors. At the time of sampling, all cohort members were nominally healthy, though unrecorded immune exposures were likely present. The donor was CMV seropositive and was included in the group of approximately 300 seropositive cohort members. A peripheral blood sample was collected from each donor, and TCR beta sequencing was performed on peripheral blood mononuclear cells. Genomic DNA extraction from the blood cell samples was performed with the Qiagen DNeasy Blood Extraction Kit. Sequencing was performed on PBMCs. The chain is made from TRBV7-2 and TRBJ1-1; a stretch of 7 junction bases matches TRBD1. The sequence came from a man between 25 and 39 years old in good health and CMV-seropositive. The CDR3 in this case is CASSLYRGETEAFF. In nucleotide form, the sequence is TGTGCCAGCAGCTTATACAGGGGAGAGACTGAAGCCTTCTTT.